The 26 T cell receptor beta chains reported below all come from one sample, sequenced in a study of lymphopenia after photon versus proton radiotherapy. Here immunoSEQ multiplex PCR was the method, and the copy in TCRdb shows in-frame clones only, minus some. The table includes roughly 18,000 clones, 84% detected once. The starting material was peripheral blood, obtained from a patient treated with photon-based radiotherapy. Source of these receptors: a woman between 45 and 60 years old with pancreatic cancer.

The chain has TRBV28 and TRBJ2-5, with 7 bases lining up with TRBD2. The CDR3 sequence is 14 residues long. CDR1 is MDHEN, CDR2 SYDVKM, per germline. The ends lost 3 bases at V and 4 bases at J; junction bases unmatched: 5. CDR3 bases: TGTGCCAGCAGTTTCCCGCGGGGGAGAGAGACCCAGTACTTC. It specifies CASSFPRGRETQYF.

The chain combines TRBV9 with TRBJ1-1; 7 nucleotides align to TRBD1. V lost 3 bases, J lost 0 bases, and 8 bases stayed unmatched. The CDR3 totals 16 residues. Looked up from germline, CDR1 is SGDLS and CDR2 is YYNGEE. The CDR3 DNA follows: TGTGCCAGCAGCGCAAACCGACAGGGTTTGAACACTGAAGCTTTCTTT. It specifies CASSANRQGLNTEAFF.

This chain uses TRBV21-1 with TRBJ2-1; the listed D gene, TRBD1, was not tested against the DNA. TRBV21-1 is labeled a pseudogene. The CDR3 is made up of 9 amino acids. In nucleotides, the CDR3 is TGTGCCAGCAGACAGGTTCAGTTCTTC. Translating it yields CASRQVQFF.

Here the CDR3 DNA reads TGTGCCAGCAGCTTAGATCTGCTCGAGATCCGAAGGGGCACTGAAGCTTTCTTT. As protein: CASSLDLLEIRRGTEAFF. The rearrangement joins TRBV7-2 to TRBJ1-1, with D maybe TRBD1 (5 bases). V shed 1 base and J shed 4 bases, with 22 bases lying between them. The CDR3 has 18 residues. Germline CDR1 reads SGHTA; CDR2 reads FQGNSA.

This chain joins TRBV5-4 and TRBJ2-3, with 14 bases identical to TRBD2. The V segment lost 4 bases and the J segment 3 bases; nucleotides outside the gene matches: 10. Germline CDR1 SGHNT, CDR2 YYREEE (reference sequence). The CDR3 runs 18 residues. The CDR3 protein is CASSLGLAGASGTDTQYF. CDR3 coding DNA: TGTGCCAGCAGCCTGGGACTAGCGGGAGCCTCGGGGACAGATACGCAGTATTTT.

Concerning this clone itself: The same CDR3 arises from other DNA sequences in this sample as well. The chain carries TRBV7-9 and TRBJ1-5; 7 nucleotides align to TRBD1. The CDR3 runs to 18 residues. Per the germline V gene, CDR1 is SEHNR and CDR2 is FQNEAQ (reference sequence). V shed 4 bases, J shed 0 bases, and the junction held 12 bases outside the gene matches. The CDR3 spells CASSSTGSSSYSNQPQHF. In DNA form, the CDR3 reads TGTGCCAGCAGCTCGACAGGGTCGTCCTCGTATAGCAATCAGCCCCAGCATTTT. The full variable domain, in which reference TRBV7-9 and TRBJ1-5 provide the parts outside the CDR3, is DTGVSQNPRHKITKRGQNVTFRCDPISEHNRLYWYRQTLGQGPEFLTYFQNEAQLEKSRLLSDRFSAERPKGSFSTLEIQRTEQGDSAMYLCASSSTGSSSYSNQPQHFGDGTRLSIL.

The CDR3 region is CASSLTGLAGRIDTQYF. The CDR3 region has the DNA TGCGCCAGCAGTTTAACGGGACTAGCGGGAAGGATAGATACGCAGTATTTT. V is TRBV5-1 and J is TRBJ2-3; 13 bases are a match to TRBD2. V shed 5 bases, J shed 5 bases, and the junction held 11 bases outside the gene matches. CDR1 and CDR2 from the germline V gene are SGHRS and YFSETQ. CDR3 length: 17 residues. The full variable domain, completed using reference TRBV5-1 and TRBJ2-3, is KAGVTQTPRYLIKTRGQQVTLSCSPISGHRSVSWYQQTPGQGLQFLFEYFSETQRNKGNFPGRFSGRQFSNSRSEMNVSTLELGDSALYLCASSLTGLAGRIDTQYFGPGTRLTVL.

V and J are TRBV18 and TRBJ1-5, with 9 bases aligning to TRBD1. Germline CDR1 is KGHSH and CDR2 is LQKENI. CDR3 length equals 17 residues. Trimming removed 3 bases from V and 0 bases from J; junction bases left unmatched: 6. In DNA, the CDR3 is TGTGCCAGCTCACCCGGGACAGGGACGTATAGCAATCAGCCCCAGCATTTT. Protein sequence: CASSPGTGTYSNQPQHF.

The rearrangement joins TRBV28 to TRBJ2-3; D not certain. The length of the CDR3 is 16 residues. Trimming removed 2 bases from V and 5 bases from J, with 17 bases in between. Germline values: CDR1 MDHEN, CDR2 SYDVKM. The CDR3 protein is CASSLGLHPNGDTQYF. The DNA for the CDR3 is TGTGCCAGCAGTTTAGGTCTACACCCGAATGGAGATACGCAGTATTTT.

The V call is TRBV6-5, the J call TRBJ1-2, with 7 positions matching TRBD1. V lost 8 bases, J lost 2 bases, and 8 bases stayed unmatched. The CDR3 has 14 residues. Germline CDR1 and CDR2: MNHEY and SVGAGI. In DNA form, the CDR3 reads TGTGCCAGCCAGCCTACAGGGGTAAACTATGGCTACACCTTC. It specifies CASQPTGVNYGYTF.

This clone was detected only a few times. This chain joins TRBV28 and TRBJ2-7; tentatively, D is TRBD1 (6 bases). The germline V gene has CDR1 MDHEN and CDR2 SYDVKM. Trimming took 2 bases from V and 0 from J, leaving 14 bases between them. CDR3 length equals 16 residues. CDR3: CASSLMTGPSSYEQYF. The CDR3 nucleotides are TGTGCCAGCAGTTTAATGACAGGCCCGAGCTCCTACGAGCAGTACTTC.

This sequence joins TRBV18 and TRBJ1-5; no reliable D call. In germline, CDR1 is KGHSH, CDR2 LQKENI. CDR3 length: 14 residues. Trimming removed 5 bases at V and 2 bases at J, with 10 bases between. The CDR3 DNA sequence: TGTGCCAGCTCAACGGACGGAGGCAATCAGCCCCAGCATTTT. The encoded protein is CASSTDGGNQPQHF.

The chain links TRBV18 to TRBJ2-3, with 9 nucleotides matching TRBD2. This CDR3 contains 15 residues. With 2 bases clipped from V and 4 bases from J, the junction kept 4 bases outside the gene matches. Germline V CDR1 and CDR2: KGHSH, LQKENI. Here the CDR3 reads CASSPNAGGADTQYF. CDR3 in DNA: TGTGCCAGCTCACCAAACGCGGGAGGGGCAGATACGCAGTATTTT.

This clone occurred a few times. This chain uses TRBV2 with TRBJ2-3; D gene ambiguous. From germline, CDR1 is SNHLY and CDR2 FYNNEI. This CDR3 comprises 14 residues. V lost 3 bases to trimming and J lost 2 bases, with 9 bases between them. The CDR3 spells CASSDVANTDTQYF. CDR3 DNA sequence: TGTGCCAGCAGTGATGTTGCGAACACAGATACGCAGTATTTT. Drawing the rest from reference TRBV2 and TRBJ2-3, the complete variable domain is EPEVTQTPSHQVTQMGQEVILRCVPISNHLYFYWYRQILGQKVEFLVSFYNNEISEKSEIFDDQFSVERPDGSNFTLKIRSTKLEDSAMYFCASSDVANTDTQYFGPGTRLTVL.

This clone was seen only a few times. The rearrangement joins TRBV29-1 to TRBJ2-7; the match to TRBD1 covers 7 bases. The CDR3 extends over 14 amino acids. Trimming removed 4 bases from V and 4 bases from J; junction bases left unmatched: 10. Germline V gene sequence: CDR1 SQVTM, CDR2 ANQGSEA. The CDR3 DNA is TGCAGCGTTGCACCCCGGGACAGAGGGTACGAGCAGTACTTC. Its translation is CSVAPRDRGYEQYF.

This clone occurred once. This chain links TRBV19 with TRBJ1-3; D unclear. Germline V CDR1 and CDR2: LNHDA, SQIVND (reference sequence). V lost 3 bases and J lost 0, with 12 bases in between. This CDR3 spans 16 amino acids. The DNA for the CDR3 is TGTGCCAGTAGTATCCCGGGGAAGAGCTCTGGAAACACCATATATTTT. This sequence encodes CASSIPGKSSGNTIYF. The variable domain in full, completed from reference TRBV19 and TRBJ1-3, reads DGGITQSPKYLFRKEGQNVTLSCEQNLNHDAMYWYRQDPGQGLRLIYYSQIVNDFQKGDIAEGYSVSREKKESFPLTVTSAQKNPTAFYLCASSIPGKSSGNTIYFGEGSWLTVV.

CDR3 protein: CASSPGGGPTDTQYF. The CDR3 bases are TGTGCCAGCAGCCCCGGGGGGGGGCCCACAGATACGCAGTATTTT. The chain couples TRBV7-2 to TRBJ2-3, with 8 bases identical to TRBD2. The ends lost 5 bases at V and 2 bases at J; junction bases unmatched: 6. The length of the CDR3 is 15 residues. Germline V gene data show CDR1 as SGHTA and CDR2 as FQGNSA.

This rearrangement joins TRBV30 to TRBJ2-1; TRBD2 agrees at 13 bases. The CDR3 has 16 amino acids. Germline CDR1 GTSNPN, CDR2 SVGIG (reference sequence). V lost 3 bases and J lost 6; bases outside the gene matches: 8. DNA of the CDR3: TGTGCCTGGAGCTGGACTAGCGGGAGTTCGGGCAATGAGCAGTTCTTC. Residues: CAWSWTSGSSGNEQFF.

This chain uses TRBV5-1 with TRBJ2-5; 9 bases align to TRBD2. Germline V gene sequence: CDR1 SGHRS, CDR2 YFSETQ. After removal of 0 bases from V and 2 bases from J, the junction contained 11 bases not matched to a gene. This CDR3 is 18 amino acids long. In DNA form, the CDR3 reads TGCGCCAGCAGCTTGGCCATGTCTAGCGGGACGAGACAAGAGACCCAGTACTTC. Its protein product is CASSLAMSSGTRQETQYF.

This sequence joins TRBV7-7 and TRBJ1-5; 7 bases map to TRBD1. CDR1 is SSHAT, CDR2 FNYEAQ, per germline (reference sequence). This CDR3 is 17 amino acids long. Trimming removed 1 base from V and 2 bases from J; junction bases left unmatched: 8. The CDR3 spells CASSLGDRVECNQPQHF. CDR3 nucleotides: TGTGCCAGCAGCTTAGGTGACAGGGTAGAGTGCAATCAGCCCCAGCATTTT.

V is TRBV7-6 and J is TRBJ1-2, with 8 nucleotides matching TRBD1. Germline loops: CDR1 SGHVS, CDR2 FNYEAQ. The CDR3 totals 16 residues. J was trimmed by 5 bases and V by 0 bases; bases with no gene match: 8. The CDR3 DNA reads TGTGCCAGCAGCTTAGCCCCAGGACAGGGAGGGTATGGCTACACCTTC. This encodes CASSLAPGQGGYGYTF. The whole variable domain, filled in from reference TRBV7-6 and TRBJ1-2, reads GAGVSQSPRYKVTKRGQDVALRCDPISGHVSLYWYRQALGQGPEFLTYFNYEAQQDKSGLPNDRFSAERPEGSISTLTIQRTEQRDSAMYRCASSLAPGQGGYGYTFGSGTRLTVV.

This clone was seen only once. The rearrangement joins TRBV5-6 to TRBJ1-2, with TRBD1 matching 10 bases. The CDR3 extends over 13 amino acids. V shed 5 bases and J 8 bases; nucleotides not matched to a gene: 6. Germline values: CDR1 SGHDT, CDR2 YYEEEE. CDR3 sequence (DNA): TGTGCCAGCAGATCGACAGGGGGCGCGGGCTACACCTTC. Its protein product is CASRSTGGAGYTF.

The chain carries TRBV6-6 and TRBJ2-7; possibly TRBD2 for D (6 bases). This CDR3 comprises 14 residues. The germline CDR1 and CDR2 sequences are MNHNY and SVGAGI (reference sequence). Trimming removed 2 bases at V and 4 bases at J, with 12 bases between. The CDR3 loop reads CASSYALSGYEQYF. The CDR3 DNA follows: TGTGCCAGCAGTTACGCGCTTAGCGGTTACGAGCAGTACTTC.

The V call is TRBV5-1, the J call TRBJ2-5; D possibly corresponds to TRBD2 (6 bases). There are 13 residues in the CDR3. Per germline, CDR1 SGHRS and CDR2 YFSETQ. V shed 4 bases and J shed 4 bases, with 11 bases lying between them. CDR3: CASSPLGGETQYF. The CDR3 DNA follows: TGCGCCAGCAGCCCCCTCGGGGGAGAGACCCAGTACTTC.

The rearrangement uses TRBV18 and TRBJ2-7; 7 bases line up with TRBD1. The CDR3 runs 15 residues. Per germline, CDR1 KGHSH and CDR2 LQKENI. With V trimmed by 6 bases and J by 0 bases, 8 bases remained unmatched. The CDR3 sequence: CASSLRTGSSYEQYF. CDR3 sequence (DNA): TGTGCCAGCTCCCTCAGGACAGGTTCCTCCTACGAGCAGTACTTC.

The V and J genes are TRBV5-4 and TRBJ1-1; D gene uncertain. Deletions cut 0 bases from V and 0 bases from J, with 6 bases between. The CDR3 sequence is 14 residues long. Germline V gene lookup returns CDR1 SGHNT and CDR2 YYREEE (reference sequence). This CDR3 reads CASSLVSLNTEAFF. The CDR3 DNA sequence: TGTGCCAGCAGCTTGGTTTCCCTGAACACTGAAGCTTTCTTT.